The T cell receptor beta chain described here comes from a study of T cell repertoires in cytomegalovirus infection. As for the study in general: Used in the study were CMV epitopes, some recently identified and HLA-C-restricted, others well-studied and HLA-B-restricted. It can be stated that public TCR beta signatures indicated CMV infection as well as a matching HLA type.

Study-wide results and limits: The response measured ex vivo was dominated by TCR beta clonotypes (HLA-C-restricted and CMV-specific).

As to this clonotype: Its antigen is as yet unknown.

The CDR3 has 18 residues. CDR1 is MNHEY and CDR2 is SVGAGI in the germline V gene. Trimming cost V 5 bases and J 3 bases; bases outside gene matches: 15. TCRdb reprocessed the reads via MiXCR and lists one record per CDR3 protein. The sample has 75,000 to 100,000 distinct CDR3 sequences; about half are singletons. This chain links TRBV6-5 with TRBJ1-1; TRBD1 agrees at 10 bases. Sequencing was performed on CD8+ T cells from cultured PBMCs, taken from culture after CMV antigen stimulation. This receptor was taken from a human donor in good health (CMV status not recorded). Some clones in this sample may be carry-over from other donors' samples. The CDR3 protein is CASSRGQGIPLRYTEAFF. The CDR3 region has the DNA TGTGCCAGCAGTAGGGGACAGGGGATCCCTCTGAGATACACTGAAGCTTTCTTT.